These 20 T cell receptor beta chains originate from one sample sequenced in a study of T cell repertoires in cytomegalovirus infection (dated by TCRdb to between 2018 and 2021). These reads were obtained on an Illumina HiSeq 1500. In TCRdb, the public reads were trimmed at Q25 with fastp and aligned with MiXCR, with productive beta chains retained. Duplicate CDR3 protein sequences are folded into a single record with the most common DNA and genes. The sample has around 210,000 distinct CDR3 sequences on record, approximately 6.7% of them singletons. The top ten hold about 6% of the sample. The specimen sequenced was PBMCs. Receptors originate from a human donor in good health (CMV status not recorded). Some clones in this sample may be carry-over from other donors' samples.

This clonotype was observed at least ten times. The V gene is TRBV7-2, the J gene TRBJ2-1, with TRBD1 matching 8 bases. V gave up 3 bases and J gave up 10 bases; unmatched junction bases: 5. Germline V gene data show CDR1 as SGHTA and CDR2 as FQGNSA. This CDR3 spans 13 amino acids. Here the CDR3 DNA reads TGTGCCAGCAGCTTCGATACAGGGGGAGAGCAGTTCTTC. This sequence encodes CASSFDTGGEQFF.

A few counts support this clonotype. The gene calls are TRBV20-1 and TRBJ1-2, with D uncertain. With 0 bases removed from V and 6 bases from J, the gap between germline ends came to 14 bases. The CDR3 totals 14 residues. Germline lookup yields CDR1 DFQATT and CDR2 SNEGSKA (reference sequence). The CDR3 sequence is CSAREIIRVNGYTF. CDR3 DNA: TGCAGTGCTAGAGAGATAATTAGGGTCAATGGCTACACCTTC.

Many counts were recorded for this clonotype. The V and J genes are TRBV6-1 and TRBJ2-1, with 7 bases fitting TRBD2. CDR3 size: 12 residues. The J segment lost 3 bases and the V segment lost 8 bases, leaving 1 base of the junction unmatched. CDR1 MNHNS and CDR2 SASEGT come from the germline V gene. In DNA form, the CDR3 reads TGTGCCAGCGGGGAGGGCTACAATGAGCAGTTCTTC. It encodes CASGEGYNEQFF.

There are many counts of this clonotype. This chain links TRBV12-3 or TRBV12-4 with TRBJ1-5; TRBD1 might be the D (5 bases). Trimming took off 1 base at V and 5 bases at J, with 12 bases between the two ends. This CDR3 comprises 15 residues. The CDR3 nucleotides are TGTGCCAGCAGTTTAGAGTGGGGCAGGGATCAGCCCCAGCATTTT. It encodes CASSLEWGRDQPQHF.

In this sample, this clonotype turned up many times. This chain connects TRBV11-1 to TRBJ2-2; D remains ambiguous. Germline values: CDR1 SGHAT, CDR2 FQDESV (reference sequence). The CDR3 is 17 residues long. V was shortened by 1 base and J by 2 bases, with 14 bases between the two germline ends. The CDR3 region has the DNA TGTGCCAGCAGCTTAGAAGGTCAAGTACAAAACACCGGGGAGCTGTTTTTT. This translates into CASSLEGQVQNTGELFF.

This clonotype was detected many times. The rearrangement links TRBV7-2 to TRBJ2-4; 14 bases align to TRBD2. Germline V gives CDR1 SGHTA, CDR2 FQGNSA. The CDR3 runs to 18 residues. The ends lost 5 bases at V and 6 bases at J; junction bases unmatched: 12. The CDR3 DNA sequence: TGTGCCAGCAGCCCTAGGAGACTAGCGGGGGGGCCGCGAAACATTCAGTACTTC. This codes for CASSPRRLAGGPRNIQYF.

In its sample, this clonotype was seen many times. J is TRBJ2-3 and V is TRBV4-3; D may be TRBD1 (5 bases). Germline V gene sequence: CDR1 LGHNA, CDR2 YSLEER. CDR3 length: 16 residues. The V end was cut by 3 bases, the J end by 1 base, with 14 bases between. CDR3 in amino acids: CASSQAQELRTDTQYF. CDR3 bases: TGCGCCAGCAGCCAGGCACAGGAGCTCCGCACAGATACGCAGTATTTT.

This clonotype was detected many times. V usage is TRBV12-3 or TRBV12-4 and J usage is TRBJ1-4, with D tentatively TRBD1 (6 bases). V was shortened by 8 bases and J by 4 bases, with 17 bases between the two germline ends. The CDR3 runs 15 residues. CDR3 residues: CASAEDRRFNEKLFF. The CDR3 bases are TGTGCCAGCGCCGAAGACAGGCGGTTTAATGAAAAACTGTTTTTT.

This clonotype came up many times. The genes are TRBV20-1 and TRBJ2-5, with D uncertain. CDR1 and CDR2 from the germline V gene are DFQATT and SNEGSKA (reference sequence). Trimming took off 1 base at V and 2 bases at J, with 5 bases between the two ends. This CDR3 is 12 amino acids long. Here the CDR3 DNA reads TGCAGTGCTAGAGTACCTCAAGAGACCCAGTACTTC. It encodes CSARVPQETQYF.

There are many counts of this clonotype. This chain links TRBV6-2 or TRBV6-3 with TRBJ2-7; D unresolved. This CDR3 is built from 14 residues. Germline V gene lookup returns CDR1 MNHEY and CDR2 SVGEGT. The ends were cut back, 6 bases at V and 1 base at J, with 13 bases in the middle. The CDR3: CASSYPTGSYEQYF. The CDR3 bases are TGTGCCAGCAGCTACCCCACGGGTTCCTACGAGCAGTACTTC.

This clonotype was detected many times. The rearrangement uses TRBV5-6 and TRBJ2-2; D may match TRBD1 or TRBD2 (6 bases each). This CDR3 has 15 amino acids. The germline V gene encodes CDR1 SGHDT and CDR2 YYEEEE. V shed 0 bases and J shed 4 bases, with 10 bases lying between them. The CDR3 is CASSLAGAVTGELFF. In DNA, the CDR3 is TGTGCCAGCAGCTTGGCGGGGGCCGTCACCGGGGAGCTGTTTTTT.

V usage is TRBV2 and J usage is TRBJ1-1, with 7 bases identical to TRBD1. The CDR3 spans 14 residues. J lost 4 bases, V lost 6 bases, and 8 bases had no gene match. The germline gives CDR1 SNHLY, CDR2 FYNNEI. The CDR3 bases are TGTGCCAGCAGCCCAACAGGGGAGGTCACTGAAGCTTTCTTT. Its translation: CASSPTGEVTEAFF.

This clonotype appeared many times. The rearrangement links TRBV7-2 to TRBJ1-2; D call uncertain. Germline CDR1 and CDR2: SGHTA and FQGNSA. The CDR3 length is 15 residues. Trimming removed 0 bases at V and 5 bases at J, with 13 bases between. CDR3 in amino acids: CASSLAFSGGYGYTF. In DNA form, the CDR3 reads TGTGCCAGCAGCTTAGCGTTCTCGGGAGGGTATGGCTACACCTTC.

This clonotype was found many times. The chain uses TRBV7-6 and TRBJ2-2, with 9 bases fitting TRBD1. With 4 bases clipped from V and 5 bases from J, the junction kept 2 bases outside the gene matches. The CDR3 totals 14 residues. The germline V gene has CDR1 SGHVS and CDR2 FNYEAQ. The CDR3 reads CASSSTGGTGELFF. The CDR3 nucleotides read TGTGCCAGCAGCTCGACAGGGGGGACCGGGGAGCTGTTTTTT.

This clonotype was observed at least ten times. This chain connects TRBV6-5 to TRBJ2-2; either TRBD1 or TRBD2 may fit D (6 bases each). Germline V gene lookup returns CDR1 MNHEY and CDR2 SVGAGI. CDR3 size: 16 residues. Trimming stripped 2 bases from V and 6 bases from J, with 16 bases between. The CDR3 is CASSYSWGAMAGELFF. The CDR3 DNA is TGTGCCAGCAGTTACAGCTGGGGGGCTATGGCCGGGGAGCTGTTTTTT.

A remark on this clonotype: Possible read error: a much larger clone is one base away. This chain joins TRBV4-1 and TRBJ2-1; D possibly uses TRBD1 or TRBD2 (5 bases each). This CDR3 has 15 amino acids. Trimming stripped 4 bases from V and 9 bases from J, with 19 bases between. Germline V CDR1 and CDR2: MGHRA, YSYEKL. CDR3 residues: CASSLGLPEGSEQFF. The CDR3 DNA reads TGCGCCAGCAGCCTAGGGCTCCCAGAGGGGAGTGAGCAGTTCTTC.

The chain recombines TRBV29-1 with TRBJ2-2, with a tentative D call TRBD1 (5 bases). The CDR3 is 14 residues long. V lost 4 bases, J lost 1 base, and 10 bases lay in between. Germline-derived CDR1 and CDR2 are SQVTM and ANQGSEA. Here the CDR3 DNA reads TGCAGCGTTGGGCAGGGATTGAACACCGGGGAGCTGTTTTTT. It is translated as CSVGQGLNTGELFF.

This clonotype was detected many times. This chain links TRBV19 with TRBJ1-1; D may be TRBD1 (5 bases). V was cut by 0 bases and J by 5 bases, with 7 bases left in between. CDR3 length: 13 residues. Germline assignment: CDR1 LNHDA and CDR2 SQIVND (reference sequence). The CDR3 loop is CASSIDRETEAFF. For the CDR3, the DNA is TGTGCCAGTAGTATAGACAGGGAGACTGAAGCTTTCTTT.

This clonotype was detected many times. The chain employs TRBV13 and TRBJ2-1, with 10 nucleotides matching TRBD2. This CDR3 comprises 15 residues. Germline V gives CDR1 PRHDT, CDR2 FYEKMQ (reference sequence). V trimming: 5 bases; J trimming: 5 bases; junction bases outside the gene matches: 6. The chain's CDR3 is CASSPPAGGHNEQFF. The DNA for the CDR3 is TGTGCCAGCAGCCCCCCAGCGGGGGGGCACAATGAGCAGTTCTTC.

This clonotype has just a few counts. The CDR3 sequence: CASSVVTGNTGELFF. The CDR3 nucleotides read TGTGCCAGCAGCGTAGTGACAGGAAACACCGGGGAGCTGTTTTTT. The V gene is TRBV9, the J gene TRBJ2-2, with D maybe TRBD1 (6 bases). Germline values: CDR1 SGDLS, CDR2 YYNGEE. The V end lost 0 bases, the J end lost 2 bases, and 8 bases lay between the germline ends. This CDR3 spans 15 amino acids.